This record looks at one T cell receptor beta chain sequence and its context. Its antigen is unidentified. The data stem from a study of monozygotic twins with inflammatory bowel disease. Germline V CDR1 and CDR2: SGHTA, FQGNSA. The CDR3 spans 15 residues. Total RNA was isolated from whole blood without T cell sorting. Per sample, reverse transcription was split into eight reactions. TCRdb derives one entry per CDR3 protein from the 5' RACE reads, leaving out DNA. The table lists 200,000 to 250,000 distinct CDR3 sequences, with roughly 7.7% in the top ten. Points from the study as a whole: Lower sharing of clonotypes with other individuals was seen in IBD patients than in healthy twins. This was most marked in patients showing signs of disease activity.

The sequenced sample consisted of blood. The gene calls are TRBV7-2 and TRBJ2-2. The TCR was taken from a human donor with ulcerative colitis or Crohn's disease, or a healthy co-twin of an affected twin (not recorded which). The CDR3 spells CASSLLGVATGELFF.